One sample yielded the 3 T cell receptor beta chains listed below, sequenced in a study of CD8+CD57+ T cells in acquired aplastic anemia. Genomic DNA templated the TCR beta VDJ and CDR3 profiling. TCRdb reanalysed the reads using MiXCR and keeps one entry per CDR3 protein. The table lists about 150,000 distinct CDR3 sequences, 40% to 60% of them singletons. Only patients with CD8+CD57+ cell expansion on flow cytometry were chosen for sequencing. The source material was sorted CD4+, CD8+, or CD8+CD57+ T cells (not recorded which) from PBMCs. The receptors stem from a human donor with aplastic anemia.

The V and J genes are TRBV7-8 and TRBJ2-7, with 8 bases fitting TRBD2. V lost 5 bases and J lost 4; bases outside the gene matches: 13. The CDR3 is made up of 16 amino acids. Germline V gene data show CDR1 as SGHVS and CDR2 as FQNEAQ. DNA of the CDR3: TGTGCCAGCAGCCCTCTCGAGGCGGGAGGAAGGTACGAGCAGTACTTC. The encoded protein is CASSPLEAGGRYEQYF.

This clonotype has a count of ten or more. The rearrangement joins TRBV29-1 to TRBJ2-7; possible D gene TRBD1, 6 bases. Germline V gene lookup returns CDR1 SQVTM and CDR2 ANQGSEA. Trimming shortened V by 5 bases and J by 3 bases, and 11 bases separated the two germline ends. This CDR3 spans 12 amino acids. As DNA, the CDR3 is TGCAGCGTTCGCTCGGACAGCTACGAGCAGTACTTC. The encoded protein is CSVRSDSYEQYF.

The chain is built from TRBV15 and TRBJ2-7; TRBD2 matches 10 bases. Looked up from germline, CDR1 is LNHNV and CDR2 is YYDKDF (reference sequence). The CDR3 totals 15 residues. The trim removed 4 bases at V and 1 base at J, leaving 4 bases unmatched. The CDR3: CATSTRTSGSYEQYF. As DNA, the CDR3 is TGTGCCACCAGCACCCGGACTAGCGGTTCCTACGAGCAGTACTTC.